This T cell receptor (beta chain) was retrieved from a study of vaccination and CD4 T cells after COVID-19. Study at large: In culture, cells were exposed to overlapping spike peptides from SARS-CoV-2, HCoV-NL63, HCoV-OC43 and HCoV-229E.

Regarding treatment: approximately nine-day PBMC culture with coronavirus spike peptide pools or control peptides (ViraFEST assay). ViraFEST grew antigen-specific T cells using peptide pools, then sequenced TCRs. Sequencing of the DNA from cultured CD4+ T cells was carried out with the Oncomine TCR Beta short-read assay. MiXCR, applied by TCRdb to the PCR reads, yields one record per CDR3 protein. The table shows approximately 11,000 distinct CDR3 sequences, with roughly two fifths occurring only once. This clonotype showed up just a few times. Its cognate antigen is unknown. This sequence was found in a human donor who had recovered from COVID-19. The sample taken for sequencing was CD4+ T cells from blood, cultured in vitro.

CDR3 nucleotide sequence: TGTGCCAGCAGCGATTGGCCCCGCAGGGGGCGAAAATCAGACACCATATATTTT. Residues: CASSDWPRRGRKSDTIYF. V and J are TRBV21-1 and TRBJ1-3; the table assigns TRBD1, which was not confirmed against the DNA. TRBV21-1 counts as a pseudogene. The CDR3 is 18 residues long.